This record covers a single TCR beta chain. The ends were cut back, 10 bases at V and 5 bases at J, with 15 bases in the middle. CDR3 size: 13 residues. Libraries were prepared by immunoSEQ multiplex PCR; TCRdb keeps only in-frame clonotypes and omits some of them. The data contain some 270,000 clones, about nine tenths of them singletons. The data belong to a study of blood T cell repertoires in COVID-19. Across the whole study: Samples came from the United States, Italy and Spain, spanning acute and convalescent COVID-19.

In assigning cohorts, the study relied on participant-reported clinical history. This clonotype was obtained from a woman aged 25-40 years with acute COVID-19. The sequenced material came from PBMCs or T cells enriched from blood (not recorded which). V usage is TRBV12-3 or TRBV12-4 and J usage is TRBJ2-1, with D perhaps matching TRBD1 (6 bases). The chain's CDR3 is CATARDTHNEQFF. CDR3 nucleotides: TGTGCCACCGCCCGGGACACCCACAATGAGCAGTTCTTC.